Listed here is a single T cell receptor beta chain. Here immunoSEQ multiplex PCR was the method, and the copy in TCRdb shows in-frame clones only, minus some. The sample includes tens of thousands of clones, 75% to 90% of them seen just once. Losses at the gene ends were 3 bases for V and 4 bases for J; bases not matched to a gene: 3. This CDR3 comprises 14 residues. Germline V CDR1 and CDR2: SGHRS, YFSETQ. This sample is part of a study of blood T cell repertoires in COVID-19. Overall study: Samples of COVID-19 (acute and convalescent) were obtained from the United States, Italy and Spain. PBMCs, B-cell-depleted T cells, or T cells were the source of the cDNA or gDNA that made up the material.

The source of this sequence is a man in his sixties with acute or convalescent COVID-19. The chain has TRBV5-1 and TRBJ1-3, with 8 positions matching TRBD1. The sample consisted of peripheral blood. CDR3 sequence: CASSSRGPGNTIYF. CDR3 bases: TGCGCCAGCAGCTCCAGGGGGCCGGGAAACACCATATATTTT.